Shown below are 15 T cell receptor beta chains from a single sample sequenced in a study of cytomegalovirus exposure and HLA in healthy donors (dated by TCRdb to the late 2010s). Library prep was done by the immunoSEQ multiplex PCR assay. A mixture of 60 forward primers for TCR Vbeta segments and 13 reverse primers for TCR Jbeta segments was used in the multiplex PCR. TCRdb's version of the immuneACCESS table is confined to in-frame rearrangements and falls short of the full clone set. An unresolved V gene accounts for under half of the shortfall where checked; the remainder is of unknown origin. A total of 150,000 to 200,000 clones appear in this sample, approximately 80% of them only once. About 2.6% of the sample goes to the ten largest clones. The sample consisted of PBMCs. The receptors here all came from a woman in her forties in good health and CMV-seropositive.

The chain carries TRBV29-1 and TRBJ2-3; tentative D call: TRBD2 (5 bases). The ends were cut back, 4 bases at V and 3 bases at J, with 14 bases in the middle. Germline V gives CDR1 SQVTM, CDR2 ANQGSEA. The CDR3 spans 14 residues. Written as DNA, the CDR3 is TGCAGCGTTGCCTGGGCGGGCGGGACAGATACGCAGTATTTT. Residues: CSVAWAGGTDTQYF.

CDR3 sequence: CASNVQGSYNEQFF. CDR3 sequence (DNA): TGTGCCAGCAATGTCCAGGGCTCCTACAATGAGCAGTTCTTC. The chain recombines TRBV2 with TRBJ2-1; possible D gene TRBD1, 5 bases. V lost 7 bases, J lost 0 bases, and 10 bases lay in between. CDR1 is SNHLY and CDR2 is FYNNEI in the germline V gene. This CDR3 comprises 14 residues.

The chain uses TRBV18 and TRBJ1-1; 10 nucleotides align to TRBD1. V lost 5 bases, J lost 1 base, and 7 bases stayed unmatched. Germline lookup yields CDR1 KGHSH and CDR2 LQKENI. The CDR3 is 16 amino acids. In DNA form, the CDR3 reads TGTGCCAGCTCAGCCGGACAGGGGGGCTCGAACACTGAAGCTTTCTTT. This encodes CASSAGQGGSNTEAFF. Full variable domain (rest looked up from reference TRBV18 and TRBJ1-1): NAGVMQNPRHLVRRRGQEARLRCSPMKGHSHVYWYRQLPEEGLKFMVYLQKENIIDESGMPKERFSAEFPKEGPSILRIQQVVRGDSAAYFCASSAGQGGSNTEAFFGQGTRLTVV.

This chain joins TRBV1 and TRBJ2-5; whether TRBD2, the table's D call, matches the DNA was not checked. TRBV1 constitutes a pseudogene. This CDR3 region has 19 residues. CDR3 loop: CTSSRGTSGRAGYQETQYF. CDR3 sequence (DNA): TGCACCAGCAGCCGGGGGACTAGCGGGAGGGCGGGGTACCAAGAGACCCAGTACTTC.

V usage is TRBV6-6 and J usage is TRBJ1-2; 8 bases are shared with TRBD1. The germline CDR1 and CDR2 sequences are MNHNY and SVGAGI (reference sequence). The CDR3 totals 14 residues. The junction had 14 bases not matched to a gene; V was cut back by 6 bases and J by 11 bases. CDR3: CASSPGQGIPVYTF. CDR3 sequence (DNA): TGTGCCAGCAGCCCAGGACAGGGTATACCCGTTTACACCTTC.

This clone was seen a single time. The chain employs TRBV7-9 and TRBJ2-5; TRBD1 is a possible D gene (6 bases). The J call may be wrong; the DNA end is better matched by TRBJ2-7. The length of the CDR3 is 12 residues. Germline V gene data show CDR1 as SEHNR and CDR2 as FQNEAQ (reference sequence). The CDR3 protein is CASSSQGYEQYF. The CDR3 region has the DNA TGTGCCAGCAGCTCACAGGGCTACGAGCAGTACTTC.

Of note for this clone: The junction differs from germline at one of its ends, possibly a read error. This chain uses TRBV7-9 with TRBJ1-2; 7 positions agree with TRBD1. This CDR3 has 12 residues. Germline V gives CDR1 SEHNR, CDR2 FQNEAQ (reference sequence). CDR3 amino acids: CSSSYQGQTHTF. DNA of the CDR3: TGTTCCAGCAGCTATCAGGGACAGACACACACCTTC.

The CDR3: CASGLVGLAGGENEQFF. CDR3 DNA sequence: TGTGCTAGTGGTTTGGTAGGGCTAGCGGGGGGTGAAAATGAGCAGTTCTTC. This rearrangement joins TRBV12-5 to TRBJ2-1; TRBD2 matches at 11 bases. Germline V gene sequence: CDR1 LGHNT, CDR2 FRNRAP. Trimming took 0 bases from V and 7 from J; bases not matched to a gene: 8. This CDR3 is 17 amino acids long.

A note on this clone: A much larger clone lies a single base off, so this may be a read error. This same CDR3 is encoded by further DNA sequences in the sample. The rearrangement links TRBV4-3 to TRBJ1-2, with D tentatively TRBD1 (5 bases). The CDR3 loop spans 15 amino acids. From germline, CDR1 is LGHNA and CDR2 YSLEER. CDR3 coding DNA: TGCGCCAGCAGCCAAGGACAGCGTACACCCTATGGCTACACCTTT. Translated, it gives CASSQGQRTPYGYTF.

This clone has just one count. Within the sample, other DNA sequences also encode this same CDR3. The CDR3 region is CASSWGQGGEPQHF. CDR3 nucleotide sequence: TGTGCCAGCAGCTGGGGGCAGGGGGGCGAGCCCCAGCATTTT. The chain recombines TRBV7-2 with TRBJ1-5; 7 bases agree with TRBD1. The trim removed 4 bases at V and 8 bases at J, leaving 8 bases unmatched. The CDR3 covers 14 residues. Germline V gene sequence: CDR1 SGHTA, CDR2 FQGNSA.

The chain couples TRBV5-1 to TRBJ2-7; D remains ambiguous. Between the trimmed V and J ends, which lost 0 bases and 2 bases, there was a span of 9 bases. The CDR3 is 14 amino acids. Germline V lookup: CDR1 SGHRS, CDR2 YFSETQ. The CDR3 DNA is TGCGCCAGCAGCTTGGCTCCGGAGACCTACGAGCAGTACTTC. Protein sequence: CASSLAPETYEQYF.

This chain joins TRBV2 and TRBJ2-7; 7 nucleotides line up with TRBD2. Germline CDR1 reads SNHLY; CDR2 reads FYNNEI. The CDR3 has 14 amino acids. With 7 bases clipped from V and 3 bases from J, the junction kept 9 bases outside the gene matches. This chain's CDR3 is CASTSGGGSYEQYF. DNA of the CDR3: TGTGCCAGCACCTCTGGTGGCGGGAGCTACGAGCAGTACTTC.

This chain joins TRBV25-1 and TRBJ2-5; D may be TRBD1 (6 bases). CDR3 size: 13 residues. The germline V gene encodes CDR1 MGHDK and CDR2 SYGVNS. V gave up 5 bases and J gave up 1 base, with 8 bases separating them. The CDR3 region is CASSTGPQETQYF. The CDR3 region has the DNA TGTGCCAGCAGTACAGGGCCCCAAGAGACCCAGTACTTC.

In this sample, this clone turned up a few times. The rearrangement joins TRBV5-1 to TRBJ2-3; 9 bases line up with TRBD1. The germline CDR1 and CDR2 sequences are SGHRS and YFSETQ. The CDR3 extends over 17 amino acids. V dropped 0 bases and J dropped 5; count of bases not matched to a gene: 10. CDR3 sequence: CASSLEGQGWGVDTQYF. The DNA for the CDR3 is TGCGCCAGCAGCTTGGAGGGACAGGGTTGGGGAGTAGATACGCAGTATTTT.

This chain joins TRBV30 and TRBJ2-7; D not resolved. Trimming cost V 3 bases and J 1 base, with 4 bases left between them. CDR1 is GTSNPN, CDR2 SVGIG, per germline (reference sequence). This CDR3 has 11 amino acids. CDR3 loop: CAWSRSYEQYF. The CDR3, as DNA: TGTGCCTGGAGCCGTTCCTACGAGCAGTACTTC.